This passage covers 15 T cell receptor beta chains from one sample sequenced in a study of tumor-infiltrating lymphocytes in localized non-small cell lung cancer (dated by TCRdb to about 2021). The library relied on the immunoSEQ multiplex PCR assay. Held by TCRdb, this immuneACCESS table contains in-frame sequences only and omits some clones. Under half of the omission traces to an unresolved V gene where checked; the cause of the rest is unknown. The sample yields under 20,000 clones; around three quarters were counted once. 6.5% of the sample is taken by the ten largest. Sequencing was done on a sample of lung tumor tissue. The receptor source for this set is a human donor with non-small cell lung cancer.

This sequence joins TRBV11-3 and TRBJ2-1, with D uncertain. In germline, CDR1 is SGHNT, CDR2 YENEEA. V gave up 1 base and J gave up 3 bases, with 4 bases separating them. The CDR3 spans 13 residues. CDR3 bases: TGTGCCAGCAGCTTAGGGGACTACAATGAGCAGTTCTTC. Translation gives CASSLGDYNEQFF.

The chain links TRBV19 to TRBJ2-5; D is tentatively TRBD1 or TRBD2 (6 bases each). The CDR3 has 15 amino acids. The germline gives CDR1 LNHDA, CDR2 SQIVND (reference sequence). The V gene lost 1 base and the J gene lost 0 bases, with 9 bases spanning the gap. In DNA, the CDR3 is TGTGCCAGTAGTATAGCCGGGGGCCACCAAGAGACCCAGTACTTC. Residues: CASSIAGGHQETQYF. The whole variable domain, remainder taken from reference TRBV19 and TRBJ2-5, is DGGITQSPKYLFRKEGQNVTLSCEQNLNHDAMYWYRQDPGQGLRLIYYSQIVNDFQKGDIAEGYSVSREKKESFPLTVTSAQKNPTAFYLCASSIAGGHQETQYFGPGTRLLVL.

A single count supports this clone. The chain recombines TRBV7-9 with TRBJ2-3; unclear D gene. CDR1 is SEHNR and CDR2 is FQNEAQ in the germline V gene (reference sequence). The CDR3 extends over 12 amino acids. Trimming removed 4 bases at V and 2 bases at J, with 4 bases between. The DNA for the CDR3 is TGTGCCAGCAGCTACCTCACAGATACGCAGTATTTT. Its protein product is CASSYLTDTQYF.

This clone was observed a handful of times. This chain joins TRBV10-3 and TRBJ2-3; D may be TRBD1 or TRBD2 (5 bases each). Germline V lookup: CDR1 ENHRY, CDR2 SYGVKD. V dropped 9 bases and J dropped 3 bases, with 13 bases sitting between them. This CDR3 has 13 residues. The CDR3 loop is CAIKRGPTDTQYF. CDR3 DNA sequence: TGTGCCATAAAGAGGGGACCGACAGATACGCAGTATTTT.

In its sample, this clone was seen a few times. This chain links TRBV5-1 with TRBJ2-7; D might be TRBD1 (6 bases). The germline CDR1 and CDR2 sequences are SGHRS and YFSETQ. V was shortened by 0 bases and J by 1 base, with 11 bases between the two germline ends. The CDR3 loop spans 15 amino acids. CDR3 amino acids: CASSLDRDTSYEQYF. The CDR3 coding sequence is TGCGCCAGCAGCTTGGACCGGGACACGTCCTACGAGCAGTACTTC.

This chain connects TRBV6-1 to TRBJ1-5, with 8 bases that match TRBD1. CDR3 size: 15 residues. V lost 3 bases, J lost 7 bases, and 8 bases stayed unmatched. The germline gives CDR1 MNHNS, CDR2 SASEGT. The CDR3 loop is CASSEGAGGGQPQHF. DNA for the CDR3: TGTGCCAGCAGTGAGGGGGCAGGGGGCGGGCAGCCCCAGCATTTT.

CDR3 protein: CASSYSERGEQFF. The DNA of the CDR3 is TGTGCCAGCAGTTACTCAGAGCGGGGTGAGCAGTTCTTC. This chain joins TRBV6-5 and TRBJ2-1; 7 nucleotides align to TRBD2. J gave up 9 bases and V 0 bases, and 2 bases lay outside the gene matches. The CDR3 sequence is 13 residues long. The germline V gene has CDR1 MNHEY and CDR2 SVGAGI.

The chain uses TRBV9 and TRBJ2-7, with TRBD1 as a possible D gene (5 bases). The ends were cut back, 0 bases at V and 3 bases at J, with 16 bases in the middle. From germline, CDR1 is SGDLS and CDR2 YYNGEE. This CDR3 has 16 residues. CDR3 sequence (DNA): TGTGCCAGCAGCGTAGTCTCCAACGGTCAGGGCTACGAGCAGTACTTC. This codes for CASSVVSNGQGYEQYF. The full variable domain, in which reference TRBV9 and TRBJ2-7 provide the parts outside the CDR3, is DSGVTQTPKHLITATGQRVTLRCSPRSGDLSVYWYQQSLDQGLQFLIQYYNGEERAKGNILERFSAQQFPDLHSELNLSSLELGDSALYFCASSVVSNGQGYEQYFGPGTRLTVT.

This clone was observed a handful of times. This sequence joins TRBV5-1 and TRBJ2-2; TRBD1 matches at 9 bases. The germline V gene encodes CDR1 SGHRS and CDR2 YFSETQ. This CDR3 comprises 14 residues. V trimming: 4 bases; J trimming: 7 bases; junction bases outside the gene matches: 5. The CDR3 loop reads CASSRTGENGELFF. The CDR3, as DNA: TGCGCCAGCAGCCGGACAGGGGAGAACGGGGAGCTGTTTTTT.

The CDR3 is CAWNEYRGDTEAFF. In nucleotides, the CDR3 is TGTGCCTGGAATGAATACAGGGGTGACACTGAAGCTTTCTTT. The chain combines TRBV30 with TRBJ1-1; 7 nucleotides match TRBD1. The germline V gene encodes CDR1 GTSNPN and CDR2 SVGIG (reference sequence). V shed 4 bases and J 3 bases; nucleotides not matched to a gene: 8. The CDR3 has 14 amino acids.

The chain links TRBV7-9 to TRBJ2-2; 14 nucleotides align to TRBD2. The CDR3 extends over 19 amino acids. Germline CDR1 is SEHNR and CDR2 is FQNEAQ (reference sequence). Trimming cost V 1 base and J 1 base; bases outside gene matches: 5. The CDR3, as DNA: TGTGCCAGCAGCTTAGGGGGGACTAGCGGGAGAAGGAACACCGGGGAGCTGTTTTTT. Its translation: CASSLGGTSGRRNTGELFF.

This chain joins TRBV19 and TRBJ1-1; no definite D call. Germline values: CDR1 LNHDA, CDR2 SQIVND (reference sequence). The CDR3 spans 15 residues. Trimming took off 3 bases at V and 1 base at J, with 12 bases between the two ends. The CDR3 protein is CASSMTSGGNTEAFF. CDR3 bases: TGTGCCAGTAGTATGACTTCGGGTGGGAACACTGAAGCTTTCTTT.

The V gene is TRBV6-6, the J gene TRBJ2-3; tentatively, D is TRBD2 (6 bases). This CDR3 has 12 residues. Trimming took 0 bases from V and 10 from J, leaving 8 bases between them. CDR1 MNHNY and CDR2 SVGAGI come from the germline V gene (reference sequence). The CDR3 reads CASSYSGGAQYF. In DNA form, the CDR3 reads TGTGCCAGCAGTTACTCGGGCGGGGCGCAGTATTTT.

There are a few counts of this clone. The chain employs TRBV11-1 and TRBJ1-1; D remains unclear. V was clipped by 5 bases and J by 5 bases, with 9 bases between them. Germline V gives CDR1 SGHAT, CDR2 FQDESV (reference sequence). The CDR3 extends over 12 amino acids. The CDR3 here is CASSTRSTEAFF. The CDR3 coding sequence is TGTGCCAGCAGCACCCGTTCGACTGAAGCTTTCTTT.

The chain is built from TRBV18 and TRBJ2-7; 8 bases are a match to TRBD1. Germline assignment: CDR1 KGHSH and CDR2 LQKENI. The CDR3 is made up of 14 amino acids. V trimming: 3 bases; J trimming: 5 bases; junction bases outside the gene matches: 6. CDR3 DNA: TGTGCCAGCTCACCCCCGACAGGGGCAAACGAGCAGTACTTC. The encoded protein is CASSPPTGANEQYF.